This T cell receptor (beta chain) emerged from a study of early stage breast cancer tumors. Study context: Each sample averaged around 9.5-fold read coverage. Findings and caveats of the study: Bulk DNA sequencing of unsorted cells missed chain pairing and markers. Compared with adjacent normal breast tissue, tumors showed 2.5 to 3-fold greater T cell density and higher clonality. Blood repertoires resembled normal breast more than tumor.

As to this clone: Antigen specificity is unknown.

Per germline, CDR1 SQVTM and CDR2 ANQGSEA. The J segment lost 0 bases and the V segment lost 7 bases, leaving 5 bases of the junction unmatched. The CDR3 is 13 amino acids. Sequencing was performed with immunoSEQ multiplex PCR; in TCRdb, only in-frame clones are kept and a portion is missing. The table shows about 72,000 clones, with more than 60% occurring only once. The sequence came from a person aged 60 to 70 with breast cancer. The chain links TRBV29-1 to TRBJ1-2; 7 bases fit TRBD1. Sequencing was carried out using blood. The CDR3 sequence: CSATTGSNYGYTF. CDR3 DNA: TGCAGCGCTACGACAGGGTCTAACTATGGCTACACCTTC.